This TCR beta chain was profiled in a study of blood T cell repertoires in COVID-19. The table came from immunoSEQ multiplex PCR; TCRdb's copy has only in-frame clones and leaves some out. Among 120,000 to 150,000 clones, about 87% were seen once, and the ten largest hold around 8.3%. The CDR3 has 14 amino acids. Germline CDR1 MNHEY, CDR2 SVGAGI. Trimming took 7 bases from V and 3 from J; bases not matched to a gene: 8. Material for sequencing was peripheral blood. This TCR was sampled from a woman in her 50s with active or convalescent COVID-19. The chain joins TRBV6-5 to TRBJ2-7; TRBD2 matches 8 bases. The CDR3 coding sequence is TGTGCCAGCAAGGCCGGGGGGGCCTTCTACGAGCAGTACTTC. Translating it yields CASKAGGAFYEQYF.